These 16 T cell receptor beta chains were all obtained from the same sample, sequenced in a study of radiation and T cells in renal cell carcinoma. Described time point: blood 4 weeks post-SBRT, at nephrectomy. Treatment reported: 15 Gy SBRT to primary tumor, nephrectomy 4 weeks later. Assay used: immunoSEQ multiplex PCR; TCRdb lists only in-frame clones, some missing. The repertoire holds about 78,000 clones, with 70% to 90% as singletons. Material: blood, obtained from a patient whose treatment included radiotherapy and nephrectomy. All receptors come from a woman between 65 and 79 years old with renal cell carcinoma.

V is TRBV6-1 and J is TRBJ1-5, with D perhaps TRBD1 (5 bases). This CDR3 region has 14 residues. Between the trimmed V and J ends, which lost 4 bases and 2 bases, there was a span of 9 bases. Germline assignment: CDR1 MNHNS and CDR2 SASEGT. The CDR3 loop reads CASSAGDGNQPQHF. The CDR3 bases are TGTGCCAGCAGTGCGGGGGACGGCAATCAGCCCCAGCATTTT.

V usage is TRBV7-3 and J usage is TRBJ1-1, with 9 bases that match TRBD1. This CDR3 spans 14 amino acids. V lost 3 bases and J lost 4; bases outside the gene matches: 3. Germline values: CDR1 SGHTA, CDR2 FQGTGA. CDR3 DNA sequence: TGTGCCAGCAGCTTCGGGACAGGGAGCACTGAAGCTTTCTTT. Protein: CASSFGTGSTEAFF.

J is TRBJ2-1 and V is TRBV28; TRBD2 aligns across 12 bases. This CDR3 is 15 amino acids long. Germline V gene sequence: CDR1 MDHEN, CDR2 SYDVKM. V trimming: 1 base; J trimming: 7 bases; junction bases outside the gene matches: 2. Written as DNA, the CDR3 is TGTGCCAGCAGTTTATCTAGCGGGGGGGTTAATGAGCAGTTCTTC. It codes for CASSLSSGGVNEQFF.

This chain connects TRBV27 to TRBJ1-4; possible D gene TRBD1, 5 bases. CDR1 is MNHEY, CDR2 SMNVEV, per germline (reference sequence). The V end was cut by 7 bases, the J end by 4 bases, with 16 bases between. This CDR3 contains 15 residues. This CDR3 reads CASTTRVPNNEKLFF. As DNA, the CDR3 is TGTGCCAGCACGACCAGGGTACCCAATAATGAAAAACTGTTTTTT.

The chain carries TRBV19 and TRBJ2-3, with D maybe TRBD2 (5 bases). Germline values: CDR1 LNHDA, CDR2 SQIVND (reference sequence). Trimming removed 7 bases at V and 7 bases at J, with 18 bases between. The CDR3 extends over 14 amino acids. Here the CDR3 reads CASTKDGLFNTQYF. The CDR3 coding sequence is TGTGCCAGTACTAAGGACGGACTGTTTAATACGCAGTATTTT.

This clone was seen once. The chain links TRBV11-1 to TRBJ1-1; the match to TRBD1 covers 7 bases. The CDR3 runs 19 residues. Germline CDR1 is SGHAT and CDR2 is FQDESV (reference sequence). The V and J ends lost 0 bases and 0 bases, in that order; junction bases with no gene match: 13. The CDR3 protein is CASSLAISRTGPMNTEAFF. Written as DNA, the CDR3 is TGTGCCAGCAGCTTAGCCATAAGTCGGACAGGCCCCATGAACACTGAAGCTTTCTTT.

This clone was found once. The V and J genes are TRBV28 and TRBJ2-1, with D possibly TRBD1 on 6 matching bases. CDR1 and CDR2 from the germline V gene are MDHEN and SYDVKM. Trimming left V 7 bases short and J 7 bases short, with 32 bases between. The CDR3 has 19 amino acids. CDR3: CASTLKGRRRAGALNEQFF. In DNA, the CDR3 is TGTGCCAGCACCCTGAAGGGGCGAAGACGGGCAGGGGCTCTAAATGAGCAGTTCTTC.

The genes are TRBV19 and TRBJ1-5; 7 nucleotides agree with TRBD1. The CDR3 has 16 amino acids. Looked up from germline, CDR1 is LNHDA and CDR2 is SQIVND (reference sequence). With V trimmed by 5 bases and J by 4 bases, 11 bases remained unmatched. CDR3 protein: CASSSRAGGQNQPQHF. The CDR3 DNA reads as TGTGCCAGTAGTTCCCGTGCGGGGGGACAGAATCAGCCCCAGCATTTT.

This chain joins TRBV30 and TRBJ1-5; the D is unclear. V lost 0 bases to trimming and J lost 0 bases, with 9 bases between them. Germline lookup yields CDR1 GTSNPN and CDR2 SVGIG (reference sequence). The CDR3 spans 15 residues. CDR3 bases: TGTGCCTGGAGTGTGTTTGGGAATAGCAATCAGCCCCAGCATTTT. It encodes CAWSVFGNSNQPQHF.

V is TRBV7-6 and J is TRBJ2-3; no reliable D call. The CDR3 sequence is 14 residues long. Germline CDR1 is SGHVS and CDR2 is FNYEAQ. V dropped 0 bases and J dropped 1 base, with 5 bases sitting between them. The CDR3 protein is CASSLADGTDTQYF. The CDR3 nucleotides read TGTGCCAGCAGCTTAGCCGACGGCACAGATACGCAGTATTTT.

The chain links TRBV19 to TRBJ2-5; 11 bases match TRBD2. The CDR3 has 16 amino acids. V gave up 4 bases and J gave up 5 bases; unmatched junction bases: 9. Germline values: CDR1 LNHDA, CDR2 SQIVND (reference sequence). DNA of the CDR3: TGTGCCAGTAGTAATCAACTAGCGGGGGCTCGGGAGACCCAGTACTTC. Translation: CASSNQLAGARETQYF.

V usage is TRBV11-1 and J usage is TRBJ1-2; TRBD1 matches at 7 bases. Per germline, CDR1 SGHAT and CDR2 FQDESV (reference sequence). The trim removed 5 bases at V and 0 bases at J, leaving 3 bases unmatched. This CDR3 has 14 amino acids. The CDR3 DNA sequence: TGTGCCAGCAGCCGGGACAGTTCTAACTATGGCTACACCTTC. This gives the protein CASSRDSSNYGYTF.

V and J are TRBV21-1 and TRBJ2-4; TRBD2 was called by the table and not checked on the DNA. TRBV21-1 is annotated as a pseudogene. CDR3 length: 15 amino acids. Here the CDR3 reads CASTEGSWAKNIQYF. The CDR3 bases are TGTGCCAGCACCGAGGGTTCCTGGGCCAAAAACATTCAGTACTTC.

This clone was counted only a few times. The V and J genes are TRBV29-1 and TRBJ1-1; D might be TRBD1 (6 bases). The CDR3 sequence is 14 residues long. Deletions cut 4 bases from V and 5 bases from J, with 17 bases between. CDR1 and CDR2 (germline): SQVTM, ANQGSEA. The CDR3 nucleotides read TGCAGCGTTGGTGAATGGGGGGCACGGACTGAAGCTTTCTTT. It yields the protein CSVGEWGARTEAFF.

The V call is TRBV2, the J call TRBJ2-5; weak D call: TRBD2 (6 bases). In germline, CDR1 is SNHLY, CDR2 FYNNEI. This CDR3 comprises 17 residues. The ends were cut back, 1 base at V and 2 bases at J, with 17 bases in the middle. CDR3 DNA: TGTGCCAGCAGTGAAGGTGGGGGACTCTCTACTCAAGAGACCCAGTACTTC. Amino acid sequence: CASSEGGGLSTQETQYF.

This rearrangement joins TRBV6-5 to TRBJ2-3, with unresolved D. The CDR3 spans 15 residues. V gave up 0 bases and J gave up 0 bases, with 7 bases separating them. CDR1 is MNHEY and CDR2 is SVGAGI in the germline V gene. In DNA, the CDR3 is TGTGCCAGCAGTTACTCGATGAGTAGCACAGATACGCAGTATTTT. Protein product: CASSYSMSSTDTQYF.